The following is a T cell receptor (beta chain) sequence with its context. CDR1 is SGHTA and CDR2 is FQGNSA in the germline V gene. The CDR3 totals 13 residues. V was pared by 3 bases and J by 5 bases, with 10 bases between. This record belongs to a study of blood T cell repertoires in COVID-19. Whole-study context: PBMCs, B-cell-depleted T cells, or T cells were the source of the cDNA or gDNA that made up the material.

Repertoires were generated with immunoSEQ multiplex PCR, while TCRdb's copy carries only in-frame clones and drops some. The repertoire includes 100,000 to 150,000 clones, 82% of them detected once, and 4% to 5% sits in the top ten. The rearrangement uses TRBV7-2 and TRBJ2-5; D is possibly TRBD1 (5 bases). The receptor comes from a woman in her seventies with acute or convalescent COVID-19. Sequencing was carried out using peripheral blood. In nucleotides, the CDR3 is TGTGCCAGCAGCTTTCAGGGTCTGGAGACCCAGTACTTC. It is translated as CASSFQGLETQYF.